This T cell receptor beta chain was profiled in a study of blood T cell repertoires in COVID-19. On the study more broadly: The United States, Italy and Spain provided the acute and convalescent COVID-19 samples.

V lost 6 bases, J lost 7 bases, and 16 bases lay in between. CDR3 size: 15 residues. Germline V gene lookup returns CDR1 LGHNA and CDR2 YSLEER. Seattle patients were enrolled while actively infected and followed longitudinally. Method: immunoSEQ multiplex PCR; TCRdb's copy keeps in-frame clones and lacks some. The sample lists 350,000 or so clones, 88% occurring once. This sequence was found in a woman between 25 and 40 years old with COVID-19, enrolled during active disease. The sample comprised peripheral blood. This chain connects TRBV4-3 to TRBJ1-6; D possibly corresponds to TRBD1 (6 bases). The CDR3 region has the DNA TGCGCCAGCAGTCCTACAGGGAGGGTAAATTCACCCCTCCACTTT. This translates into CASSPTGRVNSPLHF.